These 22 T cell receptor beta chains share one sample of origin, sequenced in a study of blood T cell repertoires in COVID-19. Method: immunoSEQ multiplex PCR; TCRdb's copy keeps in-frame clones and lacks some. The sample holds 60,000 to 85,000 clones; roughly 81% are singletons and the top ten take 30% to 45%. Sequenced material: peripheral blood. The source is a man in his sixties or seventies with acute or convalescent COVID-19.

The genes are TRBV7-3 and TRBJ2-1, with 10 bases lining up with TRBD1. Germline V CDR1 and CDR2: SGHTA, FQGTGA. This CDR3 is built from 15 residues. V trimming: 2 bases; J trimming: 3 bases; junction bases outside the gene matches: 1. CDR3 region: CASSLGTGDYNEQFF. In DNA form, the CDR3 reads TGTGCCAGCAGCTTAGGGACAGGGGACTACAATGAGCAGTTCTTC.

The rearrangement uses TRBV7-9 and TRBJ1-5; 8 bases are a match to TRBD1. With V trimmed by 1 base and J by 5 bases, 7 bases remained unmatched. In germline, CDR1 is SEHNR, CDR2 FQNEAQ (reference sequence). CDR3 length: 16 amino acids. Here the CDR3 reads CASSLGLTGEYQPQHF. CDR3 nucleotides: TGTGCCAGCAGCTTAGGCTTGACAGGGGAATATCAGCCCCAGCATTTT.

V is TRBV18 and J is TRBJ1-3; D gene uncertain. Per germline, CDR1 KGHSH and CDR2 LQKENI. V shed 5 bases and J shed 4 bases, with 12 bases lying between them. The CDR3 is 14 amino acids. The CDR3 loop is CASSWQRGGNTIYF. The CDR3 coding sequence is TGTGCCAGCTCATGGCAGCGCGGCGGAAACACCATATATTTT.

The chain uses TRBV15 and TRBJ2-3; 7 bases are shared with TRBD1. Germline CDR1 and CDR2: LNHNV and YYDKDF (reference sequence). V lost 4 bases, J lost 1 base, and 8 bases stayed unmatched. This CDR3 contains 16 residues. The CDR3 here is CATSNRPGQRTDTQYF. In DNA, the CDR3 is TGTGCCACCAGCAACCGACCGGGACAGCGCACAGATACGCAGTATTTT.

The chain carries TRBV2 and TRBJ2-3; TRBD2 aligns across 9 bases. Germline V gene sequence: CDR1 SNHLY, CDR2 FYNNEI. The V gene end was trimmed by 7 bases and the J gene end by 5 bases; junction bases not matched to a gene: 10. This CDR3 region has 15 residues. The CDR3 DNA reads as TGTGCCAGCACCCGGGGTAGCGGGAGAGGAGATACGCAGTATTTT. It specifies CASTRGSGRGDTQYF.

The chain joins TRBV10-3 to TRBJ2-2; 7 bases agree with TRBD2. The germline gives CDR1 ENHRY, CDR2 SYGVKD. The V and J ends lost 2 bases and 7 bases, in that order; junction bases with no gene match: 10. This CDR3 contains 16 residues. CDR3 in amino acids: CAISEVSAGRGGELFF. For the CDR3, the DNA is TGTGCCATCAGTGAGGTCTCCGCAGGGAGGGGCGGGGAGCTGTTTTTT.

CDR3 protein: CASSLEFWGTGVDGYTF. The CDR3 DNA reads TGTGCCAGCAGCTTAGAGTTTTGGGGGACAGGGGTAGATGGCTACACCTTC. This chain uses TRBV11-2 with TRBJ1-2; TRBD1 agrees at 10 bases. There are 17 residues in the CDR3. V shed 0 bases and J 6 bases; nucleotides not matched to a gene: 10. The V gene's germline CDR1 is SGHAT and CDR2 FQNNGV.

The rearrangement uses TRBV10-3 and TRBJ1-1, with 10 bases aligning to TRBD1. J lost 4 bases, V lost 11 bases, and 10 bases had no gene match. The CDR3 covers 14 residues. Germline CDR1 reads ENHRY; CDR2 reads SYGVKD. CDR3 protein: CAGRQGAAATEAFF. CDR3 sequence (DNA): TGTGCCGGCCGACAGGGGGCGGCTGCCACTGAAGCTTTCTTT.

The gene calls are TRBV30 and TRBJ1-5; D ambiguous. CDR3 length: 16 amino acids. The V gene's germline CDR1 is GTSNPN and CDR2 SVGIG (reference sequence). Trimming pared 2 bases from V and 0 bases from J, leaving 14 bases between. For the CDR3, the DNA is TGTGCCTGGAGTCCCCCCAAGGACTATAGCAATCAGCCCCAGCATTTT. Translated, it gives CAWSPPKDYSNQPQHF.

Only one count was recorded for this clone. The V call is TRBV10-1, the J call TRBJ2-5, with 9 bases lining up with TRBD1. Per germline, CDR1 WNHNN and CDR2 SYGVQD (reference sequence). Trimming cost V 0 bases and J 5 bases; bases outside gene matches: 4. The CDR3 is 15 amino acids. CDR3 residues: CASSESGQGVETQYF. As DNA, the CDR3 is TGCGCCAGCAGTGAGTCGGGACAGGGCGTGGAGACCCAGTACTTC.

The chain is built from TRBV19 and TRBJ2-4, with TRBD2 matching over 9 bases. The J segment lost 7 bases and the V segment lost 3 bases, leaving 10 bases of the junction unmatched. Germline assignment: CDR1 LNHDA and CDR2 SQIVND (reference sequence). The CDR3 has 16 residues. The CDR3 nucleotides read TGTGCCAGTAGTATCGCGGGGGGGCCCGTAAACAACATTCAGTACTTC. Its protein is CASSIAGGPVNNIQYF.

The chain is built from TRBV10-3 and TRBJ1-2, with D possibly matching TRBD1 (6 bases). This CDR3 is built from 15 residues. Deletions cut 2 bases from V and 2 bases from J, with 12 bases between. The V gene's germline CDR1 is ENHRY and CDR2 SYGVKD. The CDR3 sequence: CAISERRDRNYGYTF. The CDR3 DNA is TGTGCCATCAGTGAGAGGCGCGACAGGAACTATGGCTACACCTTC.

The chain uses TRBV19 and TRBJ2-1, with 10 nucleotides matching TRBD1. CDR3 length: 15 residues. Germline V gene data show CDR1 as LNHDA and CDR2 as SQIVND (reference sequence). With 4 bases clipped from V and 6 bases from J, the junction kept 6 bases outside the gene matches. The CDR3 is CASSNRDRGGNEQFF. The DNA for the CDR3 is TGTGCCAGTAGTAACCGGGACAGGGGCGGCAATGAGCAGTTCTTC.

The CDR3 bases are TGCGCCAGCAGCCAAGGGGACAGGGGGAGCTCGATCTCCTACGAGCAGTACTTC. This gives the protein CASSQGDRGSSISYEQYF. The chain has TRBV4-3 and TRBJ2-7; 11 nucleotides line up with TRBD1. With V trimmed by 1 base and J by 0 bases, 8 bases remained unmatched. The CDR3 runs to 18 residues. Germline V lookup: CDR1 LGHNA, CDR2 YSLEER.

The chain combines TRBV3-1 (or the pseudogene TRBV3-2) with TRBJ2-1; the D gene is possibly TRBD2 (5 bases). CDR1 is LGHDT, CDR2 YNNKEL, per germline (reference sequence). The CDR3 has 16 residues. The V end was cut by 4 bases, the J end by 2 bases, with 15 bases between. The CDR3 is CASSRFSTGTYNEQFF. The CDR3 nucleotides read TGTGCCAGCAGCCGATTTTCGACGGGAACCTACAATGAGCAGTTCTTC.

This rearrangement joins TRBV3-1 (or the pseudogene TRBV3-2) to TRBJ1-2; weak D call: TRBD1 (6 bases). The CDR3 length is 14 residues. V gave up 3 bases and J gave up 3 bases, with 11 bases separating them. Per the germline V gene, CDR1 is LGHDT and CDR2 is YNNKEL (reference sequence). For the CDR3, the DNA is TGTGCCAGCAGCCACGGGGGGCGCGACTATGGCTACACCTTC. This encodes CASSHGGRDYGYTF.

The chain's CDR3 is CASSLTGTDGYTF. For the CDR3, the DNA is TGTGCCAGCAGCTTAACGGGGACAGACGGCTACACCTTC. V gene TRBV7-3 combines with J gene TRBJ1-2, with 7 bases lining up with TRBD1. The CDR3 length is 13 residues. V gave up 0 bases and J gave up 8 bases; unmatched junction bases: 3. Per the germline V gene, CDR1 is SGHTA and CDR2 is FQGTGA.

The V gene is TRBV6-6, the J gene TRBJ2-1; 10 bases match TRBD1. V lost 6 bases and J lost 10; bases outside the gene matches: 6. Per germline, CDR1 MNHNY and CDR2 SVGAGI (reference sequence). The CDR3 has 13 residues. The CDR3 DNA reads as TGTGCCAGCAGGAGGGACAGGGGCGAGGAGCAGTTCTTC. It is translated as CASRRDRGEEQFF.

The chain couples TRBV5-6 to TRBJ1-2; D remains unclear. Germline V gene sequence: CDR1 SGHDT, CDR2 YYEEEE. This CDR3 is 13 amino acids long. Trimming pared 1 base from V and 2 bases from J, leaving 6 bases between. The CDR3 bases are TGTGCCAGCAGCTTGAGTCGGAACTATGGCTACACCTTC. As protein: CASSLSRNYGYTF.

Details on this clone: Other DNA sequences from this sample encode an identical CDR3 as well. The V call is TRBV6-5, the J call TRBJ2-2, with TRBD2 matching 7 bases. Germline V gives CDR1 MNHEY, CDR2 SVGAGI. V lost 8 bases, J lost 8 bases, and 5 bases stayed unmatched. The CDR3 covers 12 residues. CDR3 coding DNA: TGTGCCAGCGTGGGAGGGCCTGGGGAGCTGTTTTTT. As protein: CASVGGPGELFF.

The chain employs TRBV7-6 and TRBJ2-1; 9 bases fit TRBD1. This CDR3 has 16 amino acids. J was trimmed by 5 bases and V by 5 bases; bases with no gene match: 10. CDR1 and CDR2 (germline): SGHVS, FNYEAQ. The CDR3 here is CASSAPPGQGDNEQFF. The DNA of the CDR3 is TGTGCCAGCAGCGCCCCCCCGGGACAGGGCGACAATGAGCAGTTCTTC.

The genes are TRBV5-8 and TRBJ2-7, with 14 bases matching TRBD2. CDR1 SGHTS and CDR2 YDEGEE come from the germline V gene. The junction had 13 bases not matched to a gene; V was cut back by 5 bases and J by 0 bases. This CDR3 contains 19 residues. CDR3 DNA sequence: TGTGCCAGCAGACGGGCATGGGGACTAGCGGGAGTCAGCTCCTACGAGCAGTACTTC. It codes for CASRRAWGLAGVSSYEQYF.